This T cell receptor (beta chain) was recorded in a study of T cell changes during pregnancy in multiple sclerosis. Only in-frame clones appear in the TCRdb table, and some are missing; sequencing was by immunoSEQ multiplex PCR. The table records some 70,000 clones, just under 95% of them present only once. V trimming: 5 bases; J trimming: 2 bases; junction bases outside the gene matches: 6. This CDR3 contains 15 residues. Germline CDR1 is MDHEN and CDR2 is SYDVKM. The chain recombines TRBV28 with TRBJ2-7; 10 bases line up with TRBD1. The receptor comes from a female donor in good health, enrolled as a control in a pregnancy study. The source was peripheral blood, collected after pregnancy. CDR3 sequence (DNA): TGTGCCAGCAGTCAACCGGGACAGGGGACCTACGAGCAGTACTTC. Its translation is CASSQPGQGTYEQYF.